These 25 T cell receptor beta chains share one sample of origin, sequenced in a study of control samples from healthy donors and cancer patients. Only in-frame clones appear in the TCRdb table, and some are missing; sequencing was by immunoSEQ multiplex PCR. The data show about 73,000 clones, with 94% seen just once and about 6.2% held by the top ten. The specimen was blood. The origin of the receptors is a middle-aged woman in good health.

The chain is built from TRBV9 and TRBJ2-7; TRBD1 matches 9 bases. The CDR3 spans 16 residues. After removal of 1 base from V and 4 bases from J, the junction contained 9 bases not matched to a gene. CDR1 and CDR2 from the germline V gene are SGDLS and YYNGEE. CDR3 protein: CASSVSVEQGAYEQYF. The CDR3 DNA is TGTGCCAGCAGCGTAAGTGTAGAACAGGGGGCTTACGAGCAGTACTTC.

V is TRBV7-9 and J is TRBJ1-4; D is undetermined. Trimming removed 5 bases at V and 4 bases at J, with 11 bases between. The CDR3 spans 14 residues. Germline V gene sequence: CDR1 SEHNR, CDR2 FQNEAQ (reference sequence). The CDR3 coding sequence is TGTGCCAGCAGCCCCGCTACGGGTAATGAAAAACTGTTTTTT. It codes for CASSPATGNEKLFF.

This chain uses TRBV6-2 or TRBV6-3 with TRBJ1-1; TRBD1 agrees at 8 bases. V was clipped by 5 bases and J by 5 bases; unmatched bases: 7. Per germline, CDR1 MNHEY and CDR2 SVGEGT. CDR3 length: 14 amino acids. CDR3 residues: CASSLNTGGTEAFF. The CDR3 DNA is TGTGCCAGCAGTCTAAATACAGGGGGAACTGAAGCTTTCTTT.

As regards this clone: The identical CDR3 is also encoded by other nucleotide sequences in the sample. The CDR3 DNA reads as TGCGCCAGCAGCCTCACAGGGGATCAGGCCTACGAGCAGTACTTC. Translating gives CASSLTGDQAYEQYF. The chain uses TRBV4-1 and TRBJ2-7, with 7 bases that match TRBD1. This CDR3 has 15 amino acids. V lost 4 bases to trimming and J lost 2 bases; unmatched junction nucleotides: 8. Germline assignment: CDR1 MGHRA and CDR2 YSYEKL.

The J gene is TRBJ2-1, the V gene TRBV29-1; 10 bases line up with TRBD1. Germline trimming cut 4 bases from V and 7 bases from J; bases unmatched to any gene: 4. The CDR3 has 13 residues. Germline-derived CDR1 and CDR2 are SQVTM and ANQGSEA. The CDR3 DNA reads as TGCAGCGTTGCGGGACAGGGGATTAATGAGCAGTTCTTC. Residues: CSVAGQGINEQFF.

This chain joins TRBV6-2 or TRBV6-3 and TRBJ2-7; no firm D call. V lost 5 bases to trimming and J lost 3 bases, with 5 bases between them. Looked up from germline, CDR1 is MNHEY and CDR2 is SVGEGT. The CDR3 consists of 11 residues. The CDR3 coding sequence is TGTGCCAGCAGTCACAACTACGAGCAGTACTTC. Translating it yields CASSHNYEQYF.

The CDR3: CASSLSQIRDTQYF. The DNA for the CDR3 is TGTGCCAGCAGCTTATCCCAAATCCGAGATACGCAGTATTTT. This sequence joins TRBV7-6 and TRBJ2-3; no clear D gene. Germline values: CDR1 SGHVS, CDR2 FNYEAQ. V dropped 2 bases and J dropped 5 bases, with 11 bases sitting between them. The CDR3 runs 14 residues.

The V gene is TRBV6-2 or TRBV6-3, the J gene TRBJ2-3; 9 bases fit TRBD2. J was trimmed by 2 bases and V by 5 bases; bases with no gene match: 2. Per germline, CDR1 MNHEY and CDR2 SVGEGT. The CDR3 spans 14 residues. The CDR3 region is CASSRGLATDTQYF. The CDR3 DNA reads TGTGCCAGCAGTAGGGGACTAGCCACAGATACGCAGTATTTT.

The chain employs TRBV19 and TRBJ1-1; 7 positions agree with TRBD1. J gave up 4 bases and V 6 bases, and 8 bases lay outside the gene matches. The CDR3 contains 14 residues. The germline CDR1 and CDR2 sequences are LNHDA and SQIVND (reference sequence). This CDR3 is CASSLTGESTEAFF. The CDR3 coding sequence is TGTGCCAGTAGCCTTACAGGGGAGAGCACTGAAGCTTTCTTT.

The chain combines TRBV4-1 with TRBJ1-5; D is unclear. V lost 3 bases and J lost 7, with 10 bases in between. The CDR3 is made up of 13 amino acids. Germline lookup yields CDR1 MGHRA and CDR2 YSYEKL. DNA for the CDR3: TGCGCCAGCAGCCAGGGCAGTCCGCAGCCCCAGCATTTT. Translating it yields CASSQGSPQPQHF.

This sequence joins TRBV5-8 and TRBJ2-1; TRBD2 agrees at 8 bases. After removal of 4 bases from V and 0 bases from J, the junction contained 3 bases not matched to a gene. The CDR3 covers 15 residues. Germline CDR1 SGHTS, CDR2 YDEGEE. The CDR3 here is CASSRGGSSYNEQFF. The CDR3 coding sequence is TGTGCCAGCAGCCGGGGGGGTAGCTCCTACAATGAGCAGTTCTTC.

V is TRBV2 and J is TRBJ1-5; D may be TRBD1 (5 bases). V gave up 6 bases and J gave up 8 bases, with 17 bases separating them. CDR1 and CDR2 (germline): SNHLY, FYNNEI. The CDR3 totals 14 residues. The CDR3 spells CASRSRQGDEPQHF. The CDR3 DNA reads TGTGCCAGCAGAAGTAGGCAGGGTGACGAGCCCCAGCATTTT.

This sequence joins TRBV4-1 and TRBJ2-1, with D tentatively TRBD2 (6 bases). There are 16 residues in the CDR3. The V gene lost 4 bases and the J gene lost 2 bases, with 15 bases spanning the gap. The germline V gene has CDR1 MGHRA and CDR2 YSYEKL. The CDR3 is CASSPSSRGAYNEQFF. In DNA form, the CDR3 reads TGCGCCAGCAGCCCTTCCAGTCGCGGGGCCTACAATGAGCAGTTCTTC.

The CDR3 here is CASSGGTGKETQYF. CDR3 bases: TGCGCCAGCAGCGGCGGGACAGGAAAAGAGACCCAGTACTTC. This rearrangement joins TRBV5-1 to TRBJ2-5, with 8 bases identical to TRBD1. Trimming cost V 4 bases and J 3 bases; bases outside gene matches: 5. CDR3 size: 14 residues. The germline V gene encodes CDR1 SGHRS and CDR2 YFSETQ.

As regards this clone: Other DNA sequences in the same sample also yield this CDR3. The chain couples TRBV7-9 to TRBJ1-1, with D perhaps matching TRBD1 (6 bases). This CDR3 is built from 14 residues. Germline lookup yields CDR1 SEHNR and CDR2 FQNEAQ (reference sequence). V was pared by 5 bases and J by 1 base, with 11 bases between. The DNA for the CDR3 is TGTGCCAGCAGCCTCCAGGGGCCGAACACTGAAGCTTTCTTT. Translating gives CASSLQGPNTEAFF.

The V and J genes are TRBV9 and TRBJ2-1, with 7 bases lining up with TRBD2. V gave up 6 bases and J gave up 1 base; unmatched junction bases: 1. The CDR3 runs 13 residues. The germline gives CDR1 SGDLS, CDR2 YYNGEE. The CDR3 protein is CASTSGSYNEQFF. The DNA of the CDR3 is TGTGCCAGCACTAGCGGATCCTACAATGAGCAGTTCTTC.

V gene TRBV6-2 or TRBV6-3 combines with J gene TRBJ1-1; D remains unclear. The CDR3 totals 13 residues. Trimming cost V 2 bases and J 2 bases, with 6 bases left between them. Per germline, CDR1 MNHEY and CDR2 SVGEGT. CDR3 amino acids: CASSYRSNTEAFF. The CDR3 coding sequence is TGTGCCAGCAGTTACAGGAGCAACACTGAAGCTTTCTTT.

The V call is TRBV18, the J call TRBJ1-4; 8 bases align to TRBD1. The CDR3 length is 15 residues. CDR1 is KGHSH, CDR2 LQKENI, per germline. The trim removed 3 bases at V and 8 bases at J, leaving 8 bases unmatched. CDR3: CASSPTGDLGEKLFF. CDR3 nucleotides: TGTGCCAGCTCACCGACAGGGGATCTCGGAGAAAAACTGTTTTTT.

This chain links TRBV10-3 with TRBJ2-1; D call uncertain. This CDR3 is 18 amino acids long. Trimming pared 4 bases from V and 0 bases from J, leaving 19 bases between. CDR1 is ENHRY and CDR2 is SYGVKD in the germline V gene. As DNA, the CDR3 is TGTGCCATCAGTGCCCCCTTTAGAGACCGGAGCTCCTACAATGAGCAGTTCTTC. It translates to CAISAPFRDRSSYNEQFF.

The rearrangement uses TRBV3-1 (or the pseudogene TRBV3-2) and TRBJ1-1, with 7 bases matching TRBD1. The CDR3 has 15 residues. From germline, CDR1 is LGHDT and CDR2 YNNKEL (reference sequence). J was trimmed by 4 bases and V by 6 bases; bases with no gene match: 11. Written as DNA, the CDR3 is TGTGCCAGCAGTAACAGGGGAATGGGGGTCACTGAAGCTTTCTTT. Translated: CASSNRGMGVTEAFF.

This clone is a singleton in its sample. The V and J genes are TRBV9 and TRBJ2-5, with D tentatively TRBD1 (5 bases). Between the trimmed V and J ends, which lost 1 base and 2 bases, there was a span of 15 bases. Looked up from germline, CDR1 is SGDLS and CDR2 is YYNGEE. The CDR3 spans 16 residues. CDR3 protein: CASSVYGQGSQETQYF. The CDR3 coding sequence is TGTGCCAGCAGCGTATACGGGCAGGGCTCACAAGAGACCCAGTACTTC.

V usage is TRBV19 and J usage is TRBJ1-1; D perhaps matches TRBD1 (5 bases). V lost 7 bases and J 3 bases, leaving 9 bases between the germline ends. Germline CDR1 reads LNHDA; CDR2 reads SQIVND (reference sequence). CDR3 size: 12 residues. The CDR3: CASNAGYTEAFF. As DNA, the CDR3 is TGTGCCAGTAACGCAGGGTACACTGAAGCTTTCTTT.

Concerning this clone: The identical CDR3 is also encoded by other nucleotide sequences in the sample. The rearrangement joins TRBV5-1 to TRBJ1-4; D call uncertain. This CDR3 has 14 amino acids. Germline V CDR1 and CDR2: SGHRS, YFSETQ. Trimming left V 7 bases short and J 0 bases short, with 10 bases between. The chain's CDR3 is CASSSLATNEKLFF. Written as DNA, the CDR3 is TGCGCCAGCTCTTCACTCGCAACTAATGAAAAACTGTTTTTT. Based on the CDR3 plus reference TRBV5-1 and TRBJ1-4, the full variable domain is KAGVTQTPRYLIKTRGQQVTLSCSPISGHRSVSWYQQTPGQGLQFLFEYFSETQRNKGNFPGRFSGRQFSNSRSEMNVSTLELGDSALYLCASSSLATNEKLFFGSGTQLSVL.

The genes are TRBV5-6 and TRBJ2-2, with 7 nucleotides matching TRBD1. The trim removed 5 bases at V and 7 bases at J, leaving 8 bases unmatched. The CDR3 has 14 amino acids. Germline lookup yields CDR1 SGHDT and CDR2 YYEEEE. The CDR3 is CASRPGQWNGELFF. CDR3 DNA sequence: TGTGCCAGCAGGCCGGGACAGTGGAACGGGGAGCTGTTTTTT. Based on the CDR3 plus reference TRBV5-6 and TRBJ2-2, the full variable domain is DAGVTQSPTHLIKTRGQQVTLRCSPKSGHDTVSWYQQALGQGPQFIFQYYEEEERQRGNFPDRFSGHQFPNYSSELNVNALLLGDSALYLCASRPGQWNGELFFGEGSRLTVL.

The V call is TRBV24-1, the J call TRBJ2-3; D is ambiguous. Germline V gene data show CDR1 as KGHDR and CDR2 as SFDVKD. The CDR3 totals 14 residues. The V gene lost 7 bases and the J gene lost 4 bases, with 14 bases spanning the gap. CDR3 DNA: TGTGCCACCAGCTCCTTGGTGGATGCAGATACGCAGTATTTT. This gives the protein CATSSLVDADTQYF.